Following are 3 T cell receptor beta chains from one sample sequenced in a study of T cell repertoires in cytomegalovirus infection. From the reads, TCRdb called clonotypes with MiXCR, one entry per CDR3 protein. The table records about 400,000 distinct CDR3 sequences, approximately 35% of them present only once. Their specific antigens are unknown. Sequenced material: cultured PBMCs, taken from culture after CMV antigen stimulation. Receptors originate from a human donor in good health (CMV status not recorded). Some clones in this sample may be carry-over from other donors' samples.

This clonotype was picked up many times. The rearrangement uses TRBV7-2 and TRBJ2-5, with TRBD2 identical over 8 bases. J lost 1 base, V lost 4 bases, and 8 bases had no gene match. Germline V CDR1 and CDR2: SGHTA, FQGNSA. The CDR3 length is 16 residues. The CDR3 nucleotides read TGTGCCAGCAGCTCCCCCCGGGGGGGATTCCAAGAGACCCAGTACTTC. Protein product: CASSSPRGGFQETQYF.

A few counts support this clonotype. CDR3 residues: CATKTSGLSYEQYF. In DNA, the CDR3 is TGTGCCACCAAGACTAGCGGGCTTTCCTACGAGCAGTACTTC. The V gene is TRBV7-2, the J gene TRBJ2-7; TRBD2 matches 10 bases. Per the germline V gene, CDR1 is SGHTA and CDR2 is FQGNSA. V was pared by 10 bases and J by 1 base, with 7 bases of the junction left unmatched. There are 14 residues in the CDR3.

The chain couples TRBV6-2 or TRBV6-3 to TRBJ2-1; D gene unclear. The CDR3 runs 12 residues. Trimming pared 4 bases from V and 8 bases from J, leaving 9 bases between. CDR1 and CDR2 from the germline V gene are MNHEY and SVGEGT. CDR3 sequence: CASSLAVYEQFF. CDR3 DNA sequence: TGTGCCAGCAGTTTGGCGGTTTATGAGCAGTTCTTC.